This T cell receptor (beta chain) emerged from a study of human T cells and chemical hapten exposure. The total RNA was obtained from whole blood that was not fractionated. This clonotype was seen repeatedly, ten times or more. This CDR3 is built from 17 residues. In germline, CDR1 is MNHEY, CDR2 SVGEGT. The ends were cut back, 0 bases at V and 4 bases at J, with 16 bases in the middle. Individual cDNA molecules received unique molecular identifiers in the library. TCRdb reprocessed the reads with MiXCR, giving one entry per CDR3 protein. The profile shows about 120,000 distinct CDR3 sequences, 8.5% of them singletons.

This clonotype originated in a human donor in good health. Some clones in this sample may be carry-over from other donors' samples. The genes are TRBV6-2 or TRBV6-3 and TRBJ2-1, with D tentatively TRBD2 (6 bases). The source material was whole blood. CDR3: CASSYSPVGGVYNEQFF. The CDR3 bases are TGTGCCAGCAGTTACTCTCCCGTCGGCGGGGTGTACAATGAGCAGTTCTTC.